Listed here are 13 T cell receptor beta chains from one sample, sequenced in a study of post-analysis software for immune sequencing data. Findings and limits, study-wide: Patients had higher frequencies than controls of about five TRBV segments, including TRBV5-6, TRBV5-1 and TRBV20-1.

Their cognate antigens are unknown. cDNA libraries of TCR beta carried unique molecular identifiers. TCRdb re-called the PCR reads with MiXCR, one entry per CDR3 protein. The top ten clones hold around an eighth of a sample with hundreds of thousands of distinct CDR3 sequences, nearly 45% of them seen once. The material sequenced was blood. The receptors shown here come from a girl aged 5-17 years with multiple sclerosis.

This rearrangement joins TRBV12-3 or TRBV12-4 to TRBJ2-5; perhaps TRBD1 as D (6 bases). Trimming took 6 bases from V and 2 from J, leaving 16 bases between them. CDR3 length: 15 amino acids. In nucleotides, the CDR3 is TGTGCCAGCAGGTATGGACAGTACAAACAAGAGACCCAGTACTTC. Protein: CASRYGQYKQETQYF.

The CDR3: CASTPGQGDQPQHF. DNA of the CDR3: TGTGCCAGCACTCCGGGACAGGGTGATCAGCCCCAGCATTTT. The chain carries TRBV7-9 and TRBJ1-5, with TRBD1 matching 9 bases. Unmatched junction bases numbered 6, after V lost 7 bases and J lost 5 bases. The CDR3 runs 14 residues. CDR1 is SEHNR, CDR2 FQNEAQ, per germline (reference sequence).

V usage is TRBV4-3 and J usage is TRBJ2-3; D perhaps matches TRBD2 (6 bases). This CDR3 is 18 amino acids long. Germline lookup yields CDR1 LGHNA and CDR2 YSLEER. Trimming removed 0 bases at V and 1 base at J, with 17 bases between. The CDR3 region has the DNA TGCGCCAGCAGCCAAGACCGATCCTGGCGGGATGGCACAGATACGCAGTATTTT. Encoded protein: CASSQDRSWRDGTDTQYF.

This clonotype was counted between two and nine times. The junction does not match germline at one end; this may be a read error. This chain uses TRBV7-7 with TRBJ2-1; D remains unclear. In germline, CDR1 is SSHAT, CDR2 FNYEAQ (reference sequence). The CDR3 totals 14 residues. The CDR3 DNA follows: TGTGCTAGCAGCCCCGGTAACCTCAACAATGAGCAGTTCTTC. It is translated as CASSPGNLNNEQFF.

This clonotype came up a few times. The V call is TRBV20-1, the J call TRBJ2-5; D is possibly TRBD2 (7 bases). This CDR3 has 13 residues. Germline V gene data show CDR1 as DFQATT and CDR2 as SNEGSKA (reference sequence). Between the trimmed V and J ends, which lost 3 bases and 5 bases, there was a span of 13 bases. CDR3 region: CSARSQGGETQYF. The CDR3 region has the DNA TGCAGTGCTAGGTCACAGGGAGGGGAGACCCAGTACTTC.

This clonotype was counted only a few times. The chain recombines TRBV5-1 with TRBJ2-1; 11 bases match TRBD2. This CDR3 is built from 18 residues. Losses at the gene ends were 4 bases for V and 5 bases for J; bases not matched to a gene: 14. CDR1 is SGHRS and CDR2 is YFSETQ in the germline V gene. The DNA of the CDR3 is TGCGCCAGCAGCCCAGGCCCCCCCGGGACTAGCGGAGACAATGAGCAGTTCTTC. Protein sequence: CASSPGPPGTSGDNEQFF.

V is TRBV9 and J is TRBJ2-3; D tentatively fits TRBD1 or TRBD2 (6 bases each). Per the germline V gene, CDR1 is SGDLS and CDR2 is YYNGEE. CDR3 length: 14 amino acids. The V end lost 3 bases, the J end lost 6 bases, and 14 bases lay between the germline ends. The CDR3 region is CASSGAGQLDTQYF. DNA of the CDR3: TGTGCCAGCAGCGGGGCGGGACAACTTGATACGCAGTATTTT.

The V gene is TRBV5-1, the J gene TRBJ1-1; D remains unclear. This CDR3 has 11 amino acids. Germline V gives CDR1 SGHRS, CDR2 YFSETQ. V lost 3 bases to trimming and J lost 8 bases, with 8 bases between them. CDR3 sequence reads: CASSSLSEAFF. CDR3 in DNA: TGCGCCAGCAGCTCGTTATCCGAAGCTTTCTTT.

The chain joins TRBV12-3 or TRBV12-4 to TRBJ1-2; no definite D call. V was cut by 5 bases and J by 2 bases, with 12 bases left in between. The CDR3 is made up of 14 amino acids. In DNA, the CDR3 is TGTGCCAGCAGTCCGAAGGGCCTCAACTATGGCTACACCTTC. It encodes CASSPKGLNYGYTF.

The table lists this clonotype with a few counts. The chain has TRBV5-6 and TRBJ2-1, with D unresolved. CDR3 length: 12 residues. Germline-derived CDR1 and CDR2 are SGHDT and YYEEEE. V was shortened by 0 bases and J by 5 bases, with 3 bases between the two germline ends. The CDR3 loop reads CASSLENNEQFF. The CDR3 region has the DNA TGTGCCAGCAGCTTGGAAAACAATGAGCAGTTCTTC.

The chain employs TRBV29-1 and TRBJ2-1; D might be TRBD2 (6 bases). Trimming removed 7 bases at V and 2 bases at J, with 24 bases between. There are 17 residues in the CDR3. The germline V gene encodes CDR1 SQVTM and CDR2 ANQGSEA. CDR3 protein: CSAGAGLRVFTYNEQFF. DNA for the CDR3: TGCAGCGCCGGAGCGGGTTTACGGGTTTTCACCTACAATGAGCAGTTCTTC.

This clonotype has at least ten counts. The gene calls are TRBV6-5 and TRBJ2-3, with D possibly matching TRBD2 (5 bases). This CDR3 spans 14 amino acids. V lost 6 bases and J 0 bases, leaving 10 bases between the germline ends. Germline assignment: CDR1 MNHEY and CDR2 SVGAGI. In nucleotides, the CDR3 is TGTGCCAGCAGCCCCCGGACTAGCACAGATACGCAGTATTTT. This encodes CASSPRTSTDTQYF.

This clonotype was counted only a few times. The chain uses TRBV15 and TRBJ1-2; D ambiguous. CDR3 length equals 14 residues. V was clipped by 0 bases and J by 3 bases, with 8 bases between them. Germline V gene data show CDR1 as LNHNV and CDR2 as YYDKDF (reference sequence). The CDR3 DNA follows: TGTGCCACCAGCAGAGACCTTCCCGACTATGGCTACACCTTC. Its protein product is CATSRDLPDYGYTF.